The 30 T cell receptor beta chains below all came from one sample that was sequenced in a study of T cell changes during pregnancy in multiple sclerosis. Produced via immunoSEQ multiplex PCR; TCRdb's table is partial and in-frame only. In the table there are around 130,000 clones, about 96% of which are singletons. Sequencing used peripheral blood, obtained after pregnancy. Receptor source: a female donor with multiple sclerosis, enrolled in a pregnancy study.

The chain has TRBV7-6 and TRBJ1-2, with D unresolved. Between the trimmed V and J ends, which lost 7 bases and 0 bases, there was a span of 21 bases. Germline V lookup: CDR1 SGHVS, CDR2 FNYEAQ. CDR3 size: 17 residues. DNA for the CDR3: TGTGCCAGCAACAACCTTACCTACAGAGTAGCTAACTATGGCTACACCTTC. Protein: CASNNLTYRVANYGYTF. The full variable domain, completed using reference TRBV7-6 and TRBJ1-2, is GAGVSQSPRYKVTKRGQDVALRCDPISGHVSLYWYRQALGQGPEFLTYFNYEAQQDKSGLPNDRFSAERPEGSISTLTIQRTEQRDSAMYRCASNNLTYRVANYGYTFGSGTRLTVV.

This clone was observed a few times. The chain couples TRBV6-1 to TRBJ2-7, with TRBD2 identical over 7 bases. Trimming at V came to 2 bases and at J to 1 base, leaving 5 bases not matched to a gene. The germline gives CDR1 MNHNS, CDR2 SASEGT. The CDR3 is made up of 15 amino acids. CDR3 sequence (DNA): TGTGCCAGCAGTGAATCCCTAGCGGAATCCTACGAGCAGTACTTC. Its translation: CASSESLAESYEQYF.

The chain combines TRBV5-4 with TRBJ1-1; no firm D call. Per the germline V gene, CDR1 is SGHNT and CDR2 is YYREEE (reference sequence). The CDR3 extends over 15 amino acids. Trimming took off 3 bases at V and 0 bases at J, with 12 bases between the two ends. Here the CDR3 reads CASSSPWGVNTEAFF. In nucleotides, the CDR3 is TGTGCCAGCAGCTCCCCCTGGGGAGTGAACACTGAAGCTTTCTTT.

A single count supports this clone. At one boundary the junction diverges from the germline segment, which might be a read error. The chain links TRBV7-2 to TRBJ1-4, with TRBD1 identical over 7 bases. Germline assignment: CDR1 SGHTA and CDR2 FQGNSA. There are 14 residues in the CDR3. The CDR3 here is CASSSGTANEKLFF. CDR3 bases: TGTGCCAGCAGCTCCGGGACAGCTAACGAAAAACTGTTTTTT.

V gene TRBV19 combines with J gene TRBJ2-7, with a possible D match to TRBD2 (5 bases). Trimming took 5 bases from V and 2 from J, leaving 10 bases between them. CDR3 size: 13 residues. Germline CDR1 and CDR2: LNHDA and SQIVND (reference sequence). The CDR3 sequence is CASSPGIAYEQYF. For the CDR3, the DNA is TGTGCCAGTAGTCCGGGGATTGCCTACGAGCAGTACTTC.

This clone occurred once. The chain couples TRBV6-1 to TRBJ2-7, with 8 bases matching TRBD1. CDR1 and CDR2 from the germline V gene are MNHNS and SASEGT. V dropped 7 bases and J dropped 2; count of bases not matched to a gene: 7. This CDR3 is built from 14 residues. CDR3 nucleotide sequence: TGTGCCAGCAATAAACGGACAGGGACCTACGAGCAGTACTTC. Protein: CASNKRTGTYEQYF.

The chain carries TRBV27 and TRBJ2-7; 7 nucleotides match TRBD2. The CDR3 runs to 15 residues. V lost 3 bases and J lost 3; bases outside the gene matches: 8. Germline CDR1 and CDR2: MNHEY and SMNVEV (reference sequence). The CDR3: CASSFGPGGFYEQYF. The CDR3 nucleotides are TGTGCCAGCAGTTTTGGGCCCGGGGGGTTCTACGAGCAGTACTTC.

This sequence joins TRBV4-1 and TRBJ2-7; 9 bases map to TRBD1. CDR1 MGHRA and CDR2 YSYEKL come from the germline V gene. J was trimmed by 4 bases and V by 3 bases; bases with no gene match: 4. The CDR3 is 14 amino acids. DNA for the CDR3: TGCGCCAGCAGCCATCCGGGACAGGGATACGAGCAGTACTTC. Residues: CASSHPGQGYEQYF.

This rearrangement joins TRBV11-1 to TRBJ2-2; perhaps TRBD2 as D (6 bases). Trimming left V 0 bases short and J 0 bases short, with 8 bases between. This CDR3 is built from 16 residues. Germline values: CDR1 SGHAT, CDR2 FQDESV (reference sequence). The CDR3 protein is CASSLAAGPNTGELFF. The CDR3 nucleotides are TGTGCCAGCAGCTTAGCGGCGGGGCCGAACACCGGGGAGCTGTTTTTT.

The rearrangement joins TRBV4-2 to TRBJ1-6, with TRBD1 identical over 7 bases. The germline CDR1 and CDR2 sequences are LGHNA and YNFKEQ. V lost 4 bases and J lost 4; bases outside the gene matches: 7. The CDR3 is made up of 16 amino acids. DNA of the CDR3: TGTGCCAGCAGCCCGGCCCCAGGGGGATATAATTCACCCCTCCACTTT. It translates to CASSPAPGGYNSPLHF.

J is TRBJ2-5 and V is TRBV11-3; 7 bases align to TRBD1. The V segment lost 4 bases and the J segment 2 bases; nucleotides outside the gene matches: 7. Germline V CDR1 and CDR2: SGHNT, YENEEA. The length of the CDR3 is 15 residues. As DNA, the CDR3 is TGTGCCAGCAGCTCACACAGGACAGGACAAGAGACCCAGTACTTC. Translating it yields CASSSHRTGQETQYF.

This sequence joins TRBV5-1 and TRBJ1-2; 9 bases map to TRBD1. Germline CDR1 reads SGHRS; CDR2 reads YFSETQ. With 2 bases clipped from V and 6 bases from J, the junction kept 5 bases outside the gene matches. The CDR3 covers 14 residues. For the CDR3, the DNA is TGCGCCAGCAGCTTTCAAGACAGGGGGAATGGCTACACCTTC. Protein sequence: CASSFQDRGNGYTF.

V is TRBV15 and J is TRBJ1-5; unclear D gene. V was cut by 0 bases and J by 3 bases, with 9 bases left in between. This CDR3 has 15 amino acids. Germline CDR1 is LNHNV and CDR2 is YYDKDF (reference sequence). CDR3 sequence: CATSRDRSLNQPQHF. The DNA of the CDR3 is TGTGCCACCAGCAGAGATAGAAGCCTCAATCAGCCCCAGCATTTT.

V gene TRBV21-1 combines with J gene TRBJ2-1; TRBD2, the table's D call, was not compared with the DNA. TRBV21-1 is assigned pseudogene status. The CDR3 loop spans 20 amino acids. DNA of the CDR3: TGTGCCAGCAGCAAGGGGGGGCGAAGTGTCCGGACCCAATCCTACAATGAGCAGTTCTTC. Translating it yields CASSKGGRSVRTQSYNEQFF.

J is TRBJ1-1 and V is TRBV5-1; no clear D. The CDR3 sequence is 14 residues long. The ends were cut back, 2 bases at V and 1 base at J, with 9 bases in the middle. Germline CDR1 is SGHRS and CDR2 is YFSETQ. For the CDR3, the DNA is TGCGCCAGCAGCTTAACTACGGCGAACACTGAAGCTTTCTTT. Translated: CASSLTTANTEAFF. Complete variable domain (other parts from reference TRBV5-1 and TRBJ1-1): KAGVTQTPRYLIKTRGQQVTLSCSPISGHRSVSWYQQTPGQGLQFLFEYFSETQRNKGNFPGRFSGRQFSNSRSEMNVSTLELGDSALYLCASSLTTANTEAFFGQGTRLTVV.

The chain recombines TRBV28 with TRBJ2-1; 8 bases map to TRBD2. The CDR3 runs to 14 residues. Germline lookup yields CDR1 MDHEN and CDR2 SYDVKM. V lost 8 bases and J lost 5; bases outside the gene matches: 8. CDR3 sequence (DNA): TGTGCCAGCTCCGGGAGGGCCTCGGACAATGAGCAGTTCTTC. This codes for CASSGRASDNEQFF.

The V gene is TRBV2, the J gene TRBJ2-5, with D maybe TRBD1 (5 bases). Germline CDR1 SNHLY, CDR2 FYNNEI. The CDR3 is made up of 14 amino acids. V dropped 3 bases and J dropped 5 bases, with 13 bases sitting between them. Here the CDR3 reads CASSEPGIGETQYF. The CDR3 coding sequence is TGTGCCAGCAGTGAGCCAGGGATCGGCGAGACCCAGTACTTC.

This chain uses TRBV19 with TRBJ2-7; 7 bases fit TRBD1. Trimming cost V 6 bases and J 2 bases; bases outside gene matches: 7. This CDR3 has 14 residues. The germline V gene has CDR1 LNHDA and CDR2 SQIVND (reference sequence). CDR3: CASSLQGTTYEQYF. The DNA of the CDR3 is TGTGCCAGTAGCTTACAGGGGACAACCTACGAGCAGTACTTC.

The rearrangement links TRBV5-6 to TRBJ2-7, with unresolved D. CDR3 length: 14 residues. CDR1 is SGHDT and CDR2 is YYEEEE in the germline V gene. V was shortened by 0 bases and J by 2 bases, with 9 bases between the two germline ends. The CDR3 reads CASSLDISPYEQYF. DNA for the CDR3: TGTGCCAGCAGCTTGGACATCTCTCCCTACGAGCAGTACTTC.

The chain joins TRBV10-3 to TRBJ2-7; 11 nucleotides agree with TRBD2. The CDR3 has 14 amino acids. The germline V gene has CDR1 ENHRY and CDR2 SYGVKD. Trimming removed 7 bases from V and 3 bases from J; junction bases left unmatched: 5. In DNA, the CDR3 is TGTGCCATCACCAGAACTAGCGGGAGCTACGAGCAGTACTTC. This translates into CAITRTSGSYEQYF.

The chain joins TRBV25-1 to TRBJ1-1; weak D call: TRBD1 (6 bases). V gave up 2 bases and J gave up 5 bases, with 15 bases separating them. The CDR3 totals 15 residues. Germline V CDR1 and CDR2: MGHDK, SYGVNS. The CDR3: CASSERGGGSTEAFF. The CDR3 nucleotides are TGTGCCAGCAGTGAAAGGGGGGGTGGAAGTACTGAAGCTTTCTTT.

This clone appeared once. The chain couples TRBV28 to TRBJ2-2, with D possibly matching TRBD1 (5 bases). CDR3 size: 18 residues. The V gene lost 7 bases and the J gene lost 2 bases, with 23 bases spanning the gap. Germline V lookup: CDR1 MDHEN, CDR2 SYDVKM. CDR3 DNA: TGTGCCAGCAACAAAGAAGGGGTCCTCATTTACAACACCGGGGAGCTGTTTTTT. The encoded protein is CASNKEGVLIYNTGELFF.

This clone was picked up one time. This chain's CDR3 is CASSLLTGEDTQYF. The CDR3, as DNA: TGTGCCAGCAGCTTACTGACAGGGGAAGATACGCAGTATTTT. The chain links TRBV7-6 to TRBJ2-3; 8 bases agree with TRBD1. CDR1 SGHVS and CDR2 FNYEAQ come from the germline V gene. The length of the CDR3 is 14 residues. With V trimmed by 2 bases and J by 5 bases, 3 bases remained unmatched.

CDR3 DNA sequence: TGTGCCAGCAGCTTAGAATTGGACAGTATCTACGAGCAGTACTTC. This gives the protein CASSLELDSIYEQYF. J is TRBJ2-7 and V is TRBV7-8, with D possibly matching TRBD1 (6 bases). Germline V gives CDR1 SGHVS, CDR2 FQNEAQ. The germline V and J ends were trimmed by 1 base and 3 bases, with 13 bases remaining between them. There are 15 residues in the CDR3.

V gene TRBV27 combines with J gene TRBJ1-2, with 9 bases that match TRBD1. The germline V gene encodes CDR1 MNHEY and CDR2 SMNVEV (reference sequence). The J segment lost 3 bases and the V segment lost 5 bases, leaving 13 bases of the junction unmatched. The CDR3 covers 17 residues. CDR3 residues: CASSPLQGALEDYGYTF. CDR3 DNA: TGTGCCAGCAGTCCTCTACAGGGGGCCCTCGAGGACTATGGCTACACCTTC.

The chain joins TRBV5-1 to TRBJ2-6; no firm D call. This CDR3 has 14 amino acids. Per the germline V gene, CDR1 is SGHRS and CDR2 is YFSETQ. The V gene lost 4 bases and the J gene lost 0 bases, with 5 bases spanning the gap. CDR3 nucleotide sequence: TGCGCCAGCAGCCCCTACTCTGGGGCCAACGTCCTGACTTTC. Protein sequence: CASSPYSGANVLTF. Together with reference TRBV5-1 and TRBJ2-6, the CDR3 gives the full variable domain: KAGVTQTPRYLIKTRGQQVTLSCSPISGHRSVSWYQQTPGQGLQFLFEYFSETQRNKGNFPGRFSGRQFSNSRSEMNVSTLELGDSALYLCASSPYSGANVLTFGAGSRLTVL.

The chain recombines TRBV4-3 with TRBJ1-4, with 7 bases matching TRBD1. The V gene's germline CDR1 is LGHNA and CDR2 YSLEER. J was trimmed by 0 bases and V by 1 base; bases with no gene match: 5. The CDR3 spans 17 residues. This CDR3 reads CASSQGQGGATNEKLFF. CDR3 DNA: TGCGCCAGCAGCCAAGGACAGGGAGGAGCAACTAATGAAAAACTGTTTTTT.

As for this clone: The junction departs from germline at one end; a sequencing error may be responsible. V and J are TRBV7-7 and TRBJ2-5; 11 bases line up with TRBD1. The CDR3 spans 16 residues. Germline lookup yields CDR1 SSHAT and CDR2 FNYEAQ (reference sequence). The CDR3, as DNA: TGTGCTAGCAGCCCCTCGAGGACAGGGGGCAGGGAGACCCAGTACTTC. It yields the protein CASSPSRTGGRETQYF.

The V and J genes are TRBV21-1 and TRBJ2-1; TRBD1, the table's D call, lacks a check against the DNA. TRBV21-1 is tagged as a pseudogene. The CDR3 totals 19 residues. The CDR3 DNA is TGTGCCAGCAGCAAAAAAATCCCACTACCGGGACAGGCTGTCTATGAGCAGTTCTTC. This translates into CASSKKIPLPGQAVYEQFF.

V is TRBV10-3 and J is TRBJ2-7, with TRBD2 identical over 14 bases. V shed 4 bases, J shed 6 bases, and the junction held 2 bases outside the gene matches. In germline, CDR1 is ENHRY, CDR2 SYGVKD. The CDR3 sequence is 14 residues long. CDR3 amino acids: CAISGLAGGGEQYF. CDR3 nucleotides: TGTGCCATCAGTGGACTAGCGGGGGGGGGCGAGCAGTACTTC.